This T cell receptor (beta chain) was captured in a study of blood T cell repertoires in COVID-19. On the study more broadly: Spain, Italy and the United States supplied samples that represented acute and convalescent COVID-19.

The assay was immunoSEQ multiplex PCR, and TCRdb's table has in-frame clones only and misses some. The sample contains 40,000 or so clones, roughly 87% of which appear only once. Germline loops: CDR1 MDHEN, CDR2 SYDVKM. The length of the CDR3 is 15 residues. V lost 5 bases and J lost 2, with 15 bases in between. V and J are TRBV28 and TRBJ2-5, with a possible D match to TRBD1 (6 bases). The receptor comes from a man in his 60s with COVID-19, enrolled during active disease. Sequencing was done on a sample of peripheral blood. The CDR3 spells CASSPQLTGQETQYF. The CDR3 DNA sequence: TGTGCCAGCAGTCCGCAATTAACAGGGCAAGAGACCCAGTACTTC.